This T cell receptor beta chain comes out of a study of blood T cell repertoires in COVID-19 (dated by TCRdb to 2019 to 2021). With regard to the full study: Samples covering the acute and convalescent phases of COVID-19 were provided by collaborators in the United States, Italy and Spain. The material from the prospective study consisted of cDNA or gDNA derived from T cells, B-cell-depleted T cells, or PBMCs. Subjects who had been exposed to COVID-19, were actively infected with it, or had recovered from it provided the deeply sampled blood TCRbeta repertoires that made up the dataset. The repertoires were released in a freely available public database intended as a resource for research on the immune response to SARS-CoV-2. The samples were drawn from the first 160 participants of the ongoing ImmuneRACE study and from 1,254 subjects provided by 6 global collaborators. Sample metadata almost always included a de-identified subject ID, COVID-19 status, age in years and sex. Where available, HLA class I and class II types were obtained from metadata supplied by the sample provider rather than from assay-based typing. On the study overall, not on this receptor specifically: The quantity of clinical and demographic metadata differed by source and by participant and was supplied without curation.

Details on this clone: Its recognized antigen is unknown. No clone much larger than this one lies a single base away; base qualities are absent.

TCRbeta CDR3 regions were amplified from genomic DNA using the immunoSEQ Assay, a bias-controlled multiplex PCR. The original methods were these. The number of nucleated cells in each sample was estimated from the amplification of reference gene primers within the assay. To quantify the absolute abundance of each unique TCRbeta CDR3 rearrangement, sequence reads were collapsed and filtered. For each sample, productive Simpson clonality was calculated as the square root of Simpson's diversity index across productive rearrangements. Entries here come from immuneACCESS through TCRdb and include only in-frame sequences with V and J called. Some clones fail to appear in such tables; in the studies checked, an unresolved V gene covers under half of the shortfall, and the cause of the remainder is unknown. That table supplies the V and J calls and clone size; D and trimming were determined from the DNA. The sample records some 200,000 clones, around 85% of which are singletons. The ten largest account for 2% to 3% of the sample.

The CDR3 goes from the cysteine to the phenylalanine over 13 residues. Only the CDR3 part of the read is kept: 39 bases, read in frame from the first base. The germline V gene encodes CDR1 SGHTA and CDR2 FQGTGA. Relative to germline, V is missing 5 bases and J is missing 3 bases, with 3 bases of the junction outside any gene match. In Seattle, one collaborating source enrolled patients while the infection was active and tracked those patients longitudinally over the course of disease. Each collaborating institution followed its own protocols to collect whole blood in K2EDTA tubes. For TCRbeta analysis, collaborator samples were shipped as frozen whole blood, as isolated PBMCs, or as DNA extracted from either sample type.

What was sequenced was peripheral blood. The chain was built from TRBV7-3 and TRBJ2-5, with 7 bases aligning to TRBD1. The source of this sequence is an older woman with COVID-19, enrolled during active disease. The nucleotide sequence is given as TGTGCCAGCAGCCGTGGACAGGAAGAGACCCAGTACTTC. Its coded protein is CASSRGQEETQYF.